These 28 T cell receptor beta chains were all obtained from the same sample, sequenced in a study of Graves' ophthalmopathy and Graves' hyperthyroidism. As the template, RNA transcripts were used to amplify TCR beta CDR3 regions. Investigators did first-round RT-PCR with HTBI primers, then second-round multiplex PCR. One entry per CDR3 protein, called by TCRdb with MiXCR from the multiplex PCR reads. This table has hundreds of thousands of distinct CDR3 sequences, over 40% appearing once. Sequences were obtained from peripheral blood. Every receptor here comes from an adult man with Graves' ophthalmopathy.

For this clonotype: A much bigger clone sits one base away, suggesting this may be a read error. CDR3 in amino acids: CASSLWLEEAQYF. The CDR3 coding sequence is TGCGCCAGCAGCTTGTGGCTCGAAGAGGCCCAGTACTTC. The chain carries TRBV5-1 and TRBJ2-5; D gene unclear. Germline V lookup: CDR1 SGHRS, CDR2 YFSETQ. The CDR3 is made up of 13 amino acids.

This clonotype has a count of ten or more. V and J are TRBV7-9 and TRBJ2-7; a possible D gene is TRBD2 (6 bases). This CDR3 is built from 14 residues. V was pared by 4 bases and J by 3 bases, with 13 bases between. Germline V gives CDR1 SEHNR, CDR2 FQNEAQ (reference sequence). The CDR3 nucleotides are TGTGCCAGCAGCTCAGGGATTAGCGGCTACGAGCAGTACTTC. This gives the protein CASSSGISGYEQYF.

This clonotype has just a few counts. The chain employs TRBV6-4 and TRBJ2-6; D is ambiguous. V lost 6 bases and J lost 3, with 12 bases in between. This CDR3 has 15 residues. CDR1 MRHNA and CDR2 SNTAGT come from the germline V gene. CDR3 in amino acids: CASSKEWDGANVLTF. The CDR3 DNA follows: TGTGCCAGCAGCAAGGAATGGGATGGGGCCAACGTCCTGACTTTC.

The V and J genes are TRBV6-1 and TRBJ1-1; 11 bases match TRBD1. The V gene end was trimmed by 2 bases and the J gene end by 4 bases; junction bases not matched to a gene: 6. This CDR3 has 16 amino acids. Germline V gene sequence: CDR1 MNHNS, CDR2 SASEGT. CDR3 amino acids: CASSERDRGAVTEAFF. The CDR3 DNA sequence: TGTGCCAGCAGTGAAAGGGACAGGGGGGCAGTCACTGAAGCTTTCTTT.

The V gene is TRBV2, the J gene TRBJ1-2, with TRBD1 as a possible D gene (6 bases). The germline gives CDR1 SNHLY, CDR2 FYNNEI. V lost 6 bases to trimming and J lost 8 bases, with 13 bases between them. The CDR3 spans 12 residues. The CDR3 loop is CASRPQGKGYTF. DNA for the CDR3: TGTGCCAGCAGGCCACAGGGCAAGGGCTACACCTTC.

This clonotype appeared many times. The gene calls are TRBV7-9 and TRBJ1-1, with D possibly being TRBD1 (5 bases). V gave up 5 bases and J gave up 10 bases, with 14 bases separating them. Per the germline V gene, CDR1 is SEHNR and CDR2 is FQNEAQ (reference sequence). This CDR3 comprises 12 residues. CDR3 amino acids: CASSLWGASAFF. The CDR3 DNA sequence: TGTGCCAGCAGCCTGTGGGGCGCCTCAGCTTTCTTT.

This clonotype showed up many times. V and J are TRBV13 and TRBJ1-6; 8 nucleotides match TRBD1. CDR3 length: 16 residues. Germline V gene data show CDR1 as PRHDT and CDR2 as FYEKMQ (reference sequence). The junction had 11 bases not matched to a gene; V was cut back by 5 bases and J by 8 bases. The CDR3 sequence: CASSKKPGTGDSPLHF. The CDR3 DNA reads TGTGCCAGCAGCAAAAAGCCCGGGACAGGCGATTCACCCCTCCACTTT.

This clonotype was picked up one time. A much larger clonotype is one base distant, so this may be a read error. The chain couples TRBV7-9 to TRBJ2-7; TRBD1 matches 9 bases. Trimming at V came to 3 bases and at J to 9 bases, leaving 9 bases not matched to a gene. CDR1 is SEHNR and CDR2 is FQNEAQ in the germline V gene (reference sequence). The CDR3 length is 14 residues. The CDR3 reads CASSFGDRVHGQYF. The CDR3 nucleotides are TGTGCCAGCAGCTTCGGGGACAGGGTCCACGGGCAGTACTTC.

This clonotype was counted between two and nine times. The chain combines TRBV10-3 with TRBJ1-2, with D perhaps matching TRBD1 (6 bases). In germline, CDR1 is ENHRY, CDR2 SYGVKD. This CDR3 spans 16 amino acids. V was cut by 10 bases and J by 8 bases, with 29 bases left in between. The CDR3 is CASRDTHPSRGNGYTF. The CDR3 bases are TGTGCCAGCAGAGACACTCACCCGAGCAGGGGAAACGGCTACACCTTC.

This clonotype came up many times. The CDR3: CATSGGAKYGYTF. The CDR3 coding sequence is TGTGCCACCTCTGGCGGGGCGAAGTATGGCTACACCTTC. This chain links TRBV24-1 with TRBJ1-2, with D perhaps TRBD1 (5 bases). This CDR3 comprises 13 residues. Per germline, CDR1 KGHDR and CDR2 SFDVKD. V dropped 9 bases and J dropped 5 bases, with 15 bases sitting between them.

This clonotype was picked up many times. The gene calls are TRBV20-1 and TRBJ2-5; D unclear. CDR1 and CDR2 from the germline V gene are DFQATT and SNEGSKA (reference sequence). CDR3 length: 10 residues. Trimming took 8 bases from V and 5 from J, leaving 9 bases between them. The CDR3 sequence is CSSSQETQYF. The CDR3 DNA follows: TGCAGTTCAAGTCAGGAGACCCAGTACTTC.

This clonotype occurred once. This may be a read error, as it is one base from a much larger clone. This CDR3 is missing its conserved last phenylalanine or tryptophan, likely due to a read error. This chain links TRBV6-5 with TRBJ1-1; D remains unclear. V was cut by 6 bases and J by 1 base, with 6 bases left in between. CDR3 length: 12 amino acids. Germline CDR1 and CDR2: MNHEY and SVGAGI. DNA of the CDR3: TGTGCCAGCAGCGCACGGAACACTGAAGCTTTCCTT. It yields the protein CASSARNTEAFL.

This clonotype was recorded at least ten times. This chain connects TRBV4-3 to TRBJ1-2; 7 bases fit TRBD1. The CDR3 has 16 residues. The germline gives CDR1 LGHNA, CDR2 YSLEER. The J segment lost 4 bases and the V segment lost 0 bases, leaving 8 bases of the junction unmatched. As DNA, the CDR3 is TGCGCCAGCAGCCAAGAGGGAGGACAGGTCGGCTATGGCTACACCTTC. Protein sequence: CASSQEGGQVGYGYTF.

This clonotype was counted at least ten times. The CDR3 region is CASSFGGARKTQYF. CDR3 nucleotide sequence: TGTGCCAGCAGCTTCGGGGGGGCCCGGAAGACCCAGTACTTC. The V gene is TRBV5-4, the J gene TRBJ2-5, with TRBD2 matching over 8 bases. Trimming took 2 bases from V and 6 from J; bases not matched to a gene: 6. In germline, CDR1 is SGHNT, CDR2 YYREEE (reference sequence). The CDR3 contains 14 residues.

The chain carries TRBV15 and TRBJ2-3; D remains unclear. V lost 1 base to trimming and J lost 6 bases, with 11 bases between them. The CDR3 has 14 amino acids. The germline V gene has CDR1 LNHNV and CDR2 YYDKDF (reference sequence). CDR3: CATSRGGIGDTQYF. CDR3 DNA sequence: TGTGCCACCAGCAGAGGAGGCATCGGGGATACGCAGTATTTT.

Worth noting for this clonotype: This clone may be a read error of a much larger clone one base away. CDR3 residues: CASSRDGLPNQPQHF. CDR3 nucleotides: TGCGCCAGCAGCCGGGATGGACTGCCCAATCAGCCCCAGCATTTT. This sequence joins TRBV4-3 and TRBJ1-5; D remains unclear. CDR1 LGHNA and CDR2 YSLEER come from the germline V gene. The length of the CDR3 is 15 residues. V lost 4 bases, J lost 3 bases, and 13 bases lay in between.

To note about this clonotype: A read error may be the cause here, since a much bigger clone is one base away. The chain has TRBV2 and TRBJ1-2, with D maybe TRBD1 (5 bases). Germline loops: CDR1 SNHLY, CDR2 FYNNEI. The CDR3 is made up of 12 amino acids. CDR3 amino acids: CASPRGTYGHTF. CDR3 nucleotides: TGTGCCAGTCCCCGAGGGACCTATGGCCACACCTTC.

This clonotype was seen at least ten times. J is TRBJ2-7 and V is TRBV12-3 or TRBV12-4; TRBD2 aligns across 7 bases. The CDR3 has 13 residues. V gave up 6 bases and J gave up 12 bases; unmatched junction bases: 14. CDR3 sequence (DNA): TGTGCCAGCAGCCCCCCTGGCGGGAGCATGACGTACTTC. Its translation: CASSPPGGSMTYF.

The chain carries TRBV11-2 and TRBJ2-6; D not resolved. Germline lookup yields CDR1 SGHAT and CDR2 FQNNGV. V lost 6 bases, J lost 0 bases, and 18 bases lay in between. The CDR3 runs 18 residues. The CDR3 DNA is TGTGCCAGCAGGGCACTGGGCAGAACTCTCTCTGGGGCCAACGTCCTGACTTTC. Protein sequence: CASRALGRTLSGANVLTF. Variable domain in full (rest from reference TRBV11-2 and TRBJ2-6): EAGVAQSPRYKIIEKRQSVAFWCNPISGHATLYWYQQILGQGPKLLIQFQNNGVVDDSQLPKDRFSAERLKGVDSTLKIQPAKLEDSAVYLCASRALGRTLSGANVLTFGAGSRLTVL.

This clonotype came up a few times. The rearrangement uses TRBV6-5 and TRBJ2-6, with D unresolved. The V end was cut by 1 base, the J end by 2 bases, with 12 bases between. This CDR3 is 17 amino acids long. Germline V CDR1 and CDR2: MNHEY, SVGAGI. The CDR3 spells CASSYWSGAPGANVLTF. The CDR3 DNA follows: TGTGCCAGCAGTTACTGGTCAGGAGCCCCTGGGGCCAACGTCCTGACTTTC.

Turning to this clonotype: This may be a read error, as it is one base from a much larger clone. In this CDR3 the conserved last residue, phenylalanine or tryptophan, is missing, so a read error is likely. V gene TRBV14 combines with J gene TRBJ1-1; D gene unclear. This CDR3 contains 14 residues. CDR1 and CDR2 (germline): SGHDN, FVKESK. Deletions cut 6 bases from V and 2 bases from J, with 13 bases between. The CDR3 sequence: CASRRDTPNTEAFY. CDR3 nucleotides: TGTGCCAGCAGAAGGGATACTCCAAACACTGAAGCTTTCTAT.

This clonotype was detected a few times. The chain links TRBV6-1 to TRBJ1-5; tentative D call: TRBD1 (6 bases). Looked up from germline, CDR1 is MNHNS and CDR2 is SASEGT. The CDR3 spans 16 residues. V was cut by 5 bases and J by 2 bases, with 16 bases left in between. The CDR3 DNA sequence: TGTGCCAGCAGTTCCGGGCAACAGGGTGGCAATCAGCCCCAGCATTTT. Its protein product is CASSSGQQGGNQPQHF.

This sequence joins TRBV7-6 and TRBJ2-1, with 8 bases fitting TRBD2. CDR1 and CDR2 from the germline V gene are SGHVS and FNYEAQ. This CDR3 spans 16 amino acids. After removal of 1 base from V and 3 bases from J, the junction contained 5 bases not matched to a gene. The CDR3 sequence is CASSLVVGRDYNEQFF. In DNA form, the CDR3 reads TGTGCCAGCAGCTTAGTAGTCGGGAGGGACTACAATGAGCAGTTCTTC. Together with reference TRBV7-6 and TRBJ2-1, the CDR3 gives the full variable domain: GAGVSQSPRYKVTKRGQDVALRCDPISGHVSLYWYRQALGQGPEFLTYFNYEAQQDKSGLPNDRFSAERPEGSISTLTIQRTEQRDSAMYRCASSLVVGRDYNEQFFGPGTRLTVL.

This clonotype appeared a few times. The gene calls are TRBV6-1 and TRBJ1-4; TRBD1 is a possible D gene (5 bases). The CDR3 is made up of 14 amino acids. Trimming removed 8 bases at V and 7 bases at J, with 17 bases between. Germline V gene sequence: CDR1 MNHNS, CDR2 SASEGT. CDR3 coding DNA: TGTGCCAGCGGGGTGGGCAGGGTCGGTGAAAAACTGTTTTTT. This gives the protein CASGVGRVGEKLFF.

This clonotype was picked up many times. The J gene is TRBJ2-7, the V gene TRBV20-1; D is undetermined. Germline V gene data show CDR1 as DFQATT and CDR2 as SNEGSKA (reference sequence). There are 12 residues in the CDR3. The germline V and J ends were trimmed by 1 base and 0 bases, with 4 bases remaining between them. The DNA for the CDR3 is TGCAGTGCTAGAGCGGGCTCCTACGAGCAGTACTTC. It yields the protein CSARAGSYEQYF.

The sample holds many counts of this clonotype. The genes are TRBV2 and TRBJ1-4; D not certain. Germline V lookup: CDR1 SNHLY, CDR2 FYNNEI. V was trimmed by 6 bases and J by 5 bases, leaving 13 bases between them. The CDR3 runs 14 residues. CDR3 amino acids: CASRPPGANEKLFF. CDR3 in DNA: TGTGCCAGCAGGCCCCCGGGAGCCAATGAAAAACTGTTTTTT.

The chain joins TRBV27 to TRBJ1-1, with D perhaps TRBD1 (5 bases). The CDR3 covers 12 residues. With 4 bases removed from V and 6 bases from J, the gap between germline ends came to 9 bases. Germline V gives CDR1 MNHEY, CDR2 SMNVEV (reference sequence). DNA for the CDR3: TGTGCCAGCAGTTCCGGGGGGGCTGAAGCTTTCTTT. Protein sequence: CASSSGGAEAFF.

Remarks on this clonotype: Germline and junction disagree at one end, which may indicate a read error. This chain uses TRBV2 with TRBJ2-7; TRBD1 might be the D (5 bases). In germline, CDR1 is SNHLY, CDR2 FYNNEI. This CDR3 is built from 8 residues. CDR3 amino acids: CASKEQGF. Written as DNA, the CDR3 is TGTGCCAGCAAGGAGCAGGGCTTC.